The rows below give T cell receptor beta chains drawn from one sample of a study of cytomegalovirus exposure and HLA in healthy donors. TCRdb keeps only in-frame clones here, not all; method: immunoSEQ multiplex PCR. The sample lists about 170,000 clones; approximately 80% were seen once. Sequences were obtained from PBMCs. These receptors all come from a female donor in good health and CMV-seronegative. The CDR3 runs from the conserved cysteine through the conserved F or W. The D gene is left open where the match is weak. The size of a clone is reported for some rows only, either as once, few or many, or as a class for expanded clones.

>TRBV7-9|once|TRBD1|14|TRBJ2-3
CASSLGTGVTTQYF
TGTGCCAGCAGCTTAGGGACAGGGGTTACTACGCAGTATTTT
>TRBV19|few|TRBD1|12|TRBJ2-2
CATPTGIGELFF
TGTGCCACCCCGACAGGGATCGGGGAGCTGTTTTTT
>TRBV7-2|.|TRBD1|15|TRBJ2-1
CASSSAGGPYNEQFF
TGTGCCAGCAGCTCCGCAGGGGGACCCTACAATGAGCAGTTCTTC
>TRBV14|.|TRBD1|13|TRBJ1-2
CASSPGTGKGYTF
TGTGCCAGCAGCCCTGGGACAGGGAAAGGCTACACCTTC
>TRBV28|.|TRBD1|13|TRBJ1-2
CASSLQGAYGYTF
TGTGCCAGCAGTTTACAGGGGGCTTATGGCTACACCTTC
>TRBV7-8|.|.|15|TRBJ1-6
CASSVRWTENSPLHF
TGTGCCAGCAGCGTCCGTTGGACAGAGAATTCACCCCTCCACTTT
>TRBV15|few|TRBD1|13|TRBJ2-1
CATGQGFSNEQFF
TGTGCCACCGGACAGGGGTTTAGTAATGAGCAGTTCTTC
>TRBV5-4|.|.|18|TRBJ1-5
CASSLRDRGGESNQPQHF
TGTGCCAGCAGCTTGAGGGACCGGGGGGGGGAAAGCAATCAGCCCCAGCATTTT
>TRBV7-2|.|.|13|TRBJ1-5
CASRSGRHQPQHF
TGTGCCAGCAGATCTGGCAGGCATCAGCCCCAGCATTTT
>TRBV5-1|.|TRBD2|17|TRBJ2-3
CASSGGSTSTTTDTQYF
TGCGCCAGCAGCGGGGGATCGACTAGCACCACCACAGATACGCAGTATTTT
>TRBV11-2|.|TRBD1|16|TRBJ2-2
CASSLVGTGVGGELFF
TGTGCCAGCAGCTTAGTCGGGACAGGGGTCGGCGGGGAGCTGTTTTTT
>TRBV10-3|.|TRBD1|14|TRBJ2-7
CATEKTGGKNEQYF
TGTGCCACCGAAAAGACAGGGGGCAAGAACGAGCAGTACTTC
>TRBV6-6|few|TRBD2|13|TRBJ2-5
CASISGGMETQYF
TGTGCCAGCATTTCGGGGGGGATGGAGACCCAGTACTTC
>TRBV11-2|once|.|12|TRBJ2-1
CASSSRYNEQFF
TGTGCCAGCAGTTCCAGGTACAATGAGCAGTTCTTC
>TRBV7-9|.|.|13|TRBJ1-4
CASSSRGDEKLFF
TGTGCCAGCAGTTCTCGGGGGGATGAAAAACTGTTTTTT
>TRBV6-6|.|.|14|TRBJ1-1
CASSYQPGGTEAFF
TGTGCCAGCAGTTACCAGCCAGGAGGGACTGAAGCTTTCTTT
>TRBV19|.|.|15|TRBJ1-5
CASRIIGQQDQPQHF
TGTGCCAGTCGAATAATAGGACAGCAAGATCAGCCCCAGCATTTT
>TRBV18|.|.|15|TRBJ1-1
CASSPTQGMNTEAFF
TGTGCCAGCTCACCAACTCAGGGTATGAACACTGAAGCTTTCTTT
>TRBV10-3|.|.|16|TRBJ1-4
CAISPHGEGASEKLFF
TGTGCCATCAGTCCCCACGGGGAGGGAGCAAGCGAAAAACTGTTTTTT
>TRBV5-6|.|.|15|TRBJ1-4
CASSLDISTNEKLFF
TGTGCCAGCAGCTTGGACATAAGTACTAATGAAAAACTGTTTTTT
>TRBV11-2|few|.|17|TRBJ1-3
CASSRQERRSTGNTIYF
TGTGCCAGCAGCCGACAGGAGCGACGGTCTACTGGAAACACCATATATTTT
>TRBV5-4|.|TRBD1|13|TRBJ2-7
CASSGQVVNEQYF
TGTGCCAGCAGTGGACAGGTGGTTAACGAGCAGTACTTC
>TRBV4-3|.|.|15|TRBJ1-3
CASSQQSGSGNTIYF
TGCGCCAGCAGCCAACAGTCAGGCTCTGGAAACACCATATATTTT
>TRBV15|.|.|14|TRBJ1-5
CATSRAEISQPQHF
TGTGCCACCAGCAGGGCGGAGATTTCCCAGCCCCAGCATTTT
>TRBV7-9|.|TRBD1|15|TRBJ2-7
CASSLRDRDSYEQYF
TGTGCCAGCAGTCTTCGGGACAGAGACTCCTACGAGCAGTACTTC
>TRBV7-3|once|TRBD2|19|TRBJ2-2
CASSPPKVAGGPNTGELFF
TGTGCCAGCAGCCCCCCCAAAGTAGCGGGAGGGCCGAACACCGGGGAGCTGTTTTTT
>TRBV5-1|.|.|14|TRBJ2-7
CASREGPNTYEQYF
TGCGCCTCCCGGGAAGGTCCAAATACCTACGAGCAGTACTTC
>TRBV5-1|.|TRBD2|16|TRBJ2-3
CASSSASGGLTDTQYF
TGCGCCAGCAGCTCGGCCAGCGGGGGGCTCACAGATACGCAGTATTTT
>TRBV9|.|TRBD2|19|TRBJ2-7
CASSPREETWTSGSYEQYF
TGTGCCAGCAGCCCCCGGGAAGAAACTTGGACTAGCGGGAGCTACGAGCAGTACTTC
>TRBV9|.|TRBD2|16|TRBJ2-7
CASSVASGSHFSEQYF
TGTGCCAGCAGCGTAGCTAGCGGGAGTCACTTCTCCGAGCAGTACTTC
>TRBV4-2|.|TRBD2|17|TRBJ2-5
CASSLGTSGGVQETQYF
TGTGCCAGCAGCCTCGGAACTAGCGGGGGGGTCCAAGAGACCCAGTACTTC
>TRBV29-1|.|TRBD1|15|TRBJ2-7
CSAQDRAVNSYEQYF
TGCAGCGCCCAGGACAGGGCGGTAAACTCCTACGAGCAGTACTTC
>TRBV11-2|.|TRBD1|14|TRBJ2-7
CASSSSTGGYEQYF
TGTGCCAGCAGCTCCTCGACAGGGGGCTACGAGCAGTACTTC
>TRBV18|.|.|13|TRBJ2-7
CASSPISSTEQYF
TGTGCCAGCTCACCAATCTCTAGCACCGAGCAGTACTTC
>TRBV10-3|once|TRBD1|15|TRBJ2-1
CAISESVGQLNEQFF
TGTGCCATCAGTGAGTCGGTGGGACAGTTAAATGAGCAGTTCTTC
>TRBV5-4|.|.|15|TRBJ1-4
CASSLGGASREKLFF
TGTGCCAGCAGCTTGGGGGGCGCGAGTCGTGAAAAACTGTTTTTT
>TRBV28|.|.|16|TRBJ1-3
CASIYSSGHEGNTIYF
TGTGCCAGCATCTATTCATCAGGGCATGAGGGAAACACCATATATTTT
>TRBV6-5|.|.|15|TRBJ1-2
CASSYSNRAAYGYTF
TGTGCCAGCAGTTACTCGAACAGGGCGGCATATGGCTACACCTTC
>TRBV9|.|.|16|TRBJ2-2
CASSVLWASNTGELFF
TGTGCCAGCAGCGTATTGTGGGCTAGCAACACCGGGGAGCTGTTTTTT
>TRBV7-2|.|.|15|TRBJ2-5
CASRFKGLYQETQYF
TGTGCCAGCAGGTTCAAGGGGTTGTACCAAGAGACCCAGTACTTC
>TRBV28|.|TRBD2|14|TRBJ2-7
CASSGTGGRYEQYF
TGTGCCAGCAGTGGGACGGGAGGGAGGTACGAGCAGTACTTC
>TRBV19|.|TRBD2|15|TRBJ2-7
CASSPTSGVAYEQYF
TGTGCCAGTAGTCCTACTAGCGGAGTCGCCTACGAGCAGTACTTC
>TRBV9|.|TRBD1|16|TRBJ2-3
CASSVGLGQNTDTQYF
TGTGCCAGCAGCGTCGGCCTGGGACAGAACACAGATACGCAGTATTTT
>TRBV7-9|.|.|8|TRBJ1-2
CAPSGYTF
TGTGCCCCCTCGGGCTACACCTTC
>TRBV7-9|.|.|14|TRBJ1-4
CASSPGATNEKLFF
TGTGCCAGCAGCCCAGGTGCAACTAATGAAAAACTGTTTTTT
>TRBV7-6|few|.|11|TRBJ2-5
CASTAGETQYF
TGTGCCAGCACTGCGGGAGAGACCCAGTACTTC
>TRBV5-4|.|TRBD1|14|TRBJ1-5
CASSGTGATQPQHF
TGTGCCAGCAGCGGGACAGGGGCGACTCAGCCCCAGCATTTT
>TRBV6-5|.|TRBD1|15|TRBJ1-2
CASSPTDRGIGGYTF
TGTGCCAGCAGCCCCACGGACAGGGGAATCGGAGGCTACACCTTC
>TRBV5-1|.|.|11|TRBJ2-3
CASSERDTQYF
TGCGCCAGCAGCGAGAGGGATACGCAGTATTTT
>TRBV19|.|TRBD1|16|TRBJ1-5
CASSIGTGYSNQPQHF
TGTGCCAGTAGTATCGGGACAGGTTATAGCAATCAGCCCCAGCATTTT
>TRBV5-6|.|TRBD2|15|TRBJ2-1
CASSLSGGVPNEQFF
TGTGCCAGCAGCTTATCCGGGGGGGTCCCCAATGAGCAGTTCTTC
>TRBV19|.|.|14|TRBJ1-2
CASSTGASGYGYTF
TGTGCCAGTAGTACAGGGGCATCGGGCTATGGCTACACCTTC
>TRBV2|few|.|12|TRBJ2-7
CASSDDTYEQYF
TGTGCCAGCAGTGATGACACCTACGAGCAGTACTTC